This TCR beta chain was obtained from a study of Ad26.COV2.S vaccination and SARS-CoV-2 variants. Findings and limits, study-wide: It was reported that spike-specific CD8+ and CD4+ T cell responses were substantially broad after vaccination.

Treatment specified: roughly 18 received Ad26.COV2.S at low or high dose, single or two shots; 5 received placebo; per-sample allocation not given. Day 63 after the first injection of vaccine or placebo was the sampling time. The protocol was immunoSEQ multiplex PCR, while the TCRdb copy is restricted to in-frame clones and leaves out a portion. The data show fewer than 400,000 clones, with approximately 86% seen just once and around 2% held by the top ten. The CDR3 has 16 amino acids. Germline-derived CDR1 and CDR2 are MNHEY and SMNVEV (reference sequence). Deletions cut 4 bases from V and 9 bases from J, with 19 bases between. About this clone itself: What it binds is not known.

The sample was peripheral blood, taken in a trial of Ad26.COV2.S vaccine versus placebo. This TCR was sampled from a person aged 18-65 years who received the Ad26.COV2.S COVID-19 vaccine or a placebo. The chain uses TRBV27 and TRBJ1-6; D possibly corresponds to TRBD1 (6 bases). CDR3 amino acids: CASSSQGRTGFSPLHF. The CDR3 DNA reads TGTGCCAGCAGTTCACAGGGACGGACTGGGTTTTCACCCCTCCACTTT.